These 24 T cell receptor beta chains share one sample of origin, sequenced in a study of blood T cells in healthy people across ages. Alongside a J-beta primer mix, a sample-barcoded 5' primer served in a second PCR lasting about 7 to 11 cycles. MiXCR was run by TCRdb on the 5' RACE reads, yielding one entry per CDR3 protein. The profile shows some 1.8 million distinct CDR3 sequences, about two fifths of them singletons. What was sequenced was blood. The receptors here all came from a human donor in good health.

V gene TRBV7-9 combines with J gene TRBJ2-1; D might be TRBD2 (5 bases). This CDR3 is built from 14 residues. V dropped 3 bases and J dropped 8 bases, with 14 bases sitting between them. Germline assignment: CDR1 SEHNR and CDR2 FQNEAQ (reference sequence). CDR3 sequence: CASSLQDSSDEQFF. In nucleotides, the CDR3 is TGTGCCAGCAGCTTGCAGGACTCCTCAGATGAGCAGTTCTTC. Full variable domain (missing parts from reference TRBV7-9 and TRBJ2-1): DTGVSQNPRHKITKRGQNVTFRCDPISEHNRLYWYRQTLGQGPEFLTYFQNEAQLEKSRLLSDRFSAERPKGSFSTLEIQRTEQGDSAMYLCASSLQDSSDEQFFGPGTRLTVL.

This clonotype was observed a handful of times. The gene calls are TRBV7-9 and TRBJ2-3, with 7 positions matching TRBD1. The germline CDR1 and CDR2 sequences are SEHNR and FQNEAQ (reference sequence). V shed 5 bases, J shed 3 bases, and the junction held 11 bases outside the gene matches. CDR3 size: 16 residues. CDR3 loop: CASSPPRQGLTDTQYF. DNA of the CDR3: TGTGCCAGCAGCCCCCCCCGACAGGGTTTGACAGATACGCAGTATTTT. Full variable domain (missing parts from reference TRBV7-9 and TRBJ2-3): DTGVSQNPRHKITKRGQNVTFRCDPISEHNRLYWYRQTLGQGPEFLTYFQNEAQLEKSRLLSDRFSAERPKGSFSTLEIQRTEQGDSAMYLCASSPPRQGLTDTQYFGPGTRLTVL.

The chain links TRBV29-1 to TRBJ1-5; 7 bases line up with TRBD1. Germline V gene lookup returns CDR1 SQVTM and CDR2 ANQGSEA. V lost 7 bases to trimming and J lost 4 bases; unmatched junction nucleotides: 7. The CDR3 totals 13 residues. CDR3 sequence reads: CSAIDRVNQPQHF. In DNA form, the CDR3 reads TGCAGCGCTATTGACAGGGTAAATCAGCCCCAGCATTTT. Together with reference TRBV29-1 and TRBJ1-5, the CDR3 gives the full variable domain: SAVISQKPSRDICQRGTSLTIQCQVDSQVTMMFWYRQQPGQSLTLIATANQGSEATYESGFVIDKFPISRPNLTFSTLTVSNMSPEDSSIYLCSAIDRVNQPQHFGDGTRLSIL.

This chain joins TRBV6-6 and TRBJ2-5; D may be TRBD2 (6 bases). Trimming removed 11 bases from V and 0 bases from J, with 13 bases in between. The CDR3 spans 13 residues. The germline V gene encodes CDR1 MNHNY and CDR2 SVGAGI (reference sequence). This chain's CDR3 is CACTGVYQETQYF. The CDR3 DNA is TGTGCCTGCACGGGGGTATACCAAGAGACCCAGTACTTC.

The genes are TRBV20-1 and TRBJ2-1; unclear D gene. Between the trimmed V and J ends, which lost 5 bases and 8 bases, there was a span of 16 bases. This CDR3 has 13 amino acids. Germline loops: CDR1 DFQATT, CDR2 SNEGSKA (reference sequence). DNA of the CDR3: TGCAGTGCTTCCCCCAGTGGGGTCGATGAGCAGTTCTTC. Translation: CSASPSGVDEQFF.

The V and J genes are TRBV5-1 and TRBJ2-5; 8 positions match TRBD2. V shed 2 bases, J shed 3 bases, and the junction held 9 bases outside the gene matches. The length of the CDR3 is 16 residues. Germline CDR1 SGHRS, CDR2 YFSETQ. CDR3 protein: CASSFGRGGREETQYF. CDR3 sequence (DNA): TGCGCCAGCAGCTTCGGACGGGGGGGCCGAGAAGAGACCCAGTACTTC.

A few counts support this clonotype. This chain connects TRBV6-5 to TRBJ2-7, with 7 bases fitting TRBD2. This CDR3 spans 17 amino acids. The ends lost 4 bases at V and 2 bases at J; junction bases unmatched: 14. Germline CDR1 MNHEY, CDR2 SVGAGI. The CDR3 DNA reads TGTGCCAGCAGTTTCCTTTCCGGGGGGATGAAGACCTACGAGCAGTACTTC. This translates into CASSFLSGGMKTYEQYF.

This chain connects TRBV7-2 to TRBJ2-1; 9 bases match TRBD2. The ends lost 3 bases at V and 8 bases at J; junction bases unmatched: 8. This CDR3 is built from 15 residues. Germline-derived CDR1 and CDR2 are SGHTA and FQGNSA. The CDR3 region has the DNA TGTGCCAGCAGCTTTAGCGGGGGATTTTTGGATGAGCAGTTCTTC. It yields the protein CASSFSGGFLDEQFF.

This rearrangement joins TRBV7-2 to TRBJ2-1, with D perhaps matching TRBD1 (5 bases). Germline values: CDR1 SGHTA, CDR2 FQGNSA. Trimming removed 1 base at V and 13 bases at J, with 14 bases between. This CDR3 comprises 13 residues. Here the CDR3 reads CASSLEGLRGQFF. DNA for the CDR3: TGTGCCAGCAGCTTAGAGGGCCTAAGGGGTCAGTTCTTC.

Comment on this clonotype: The DNA is omitted, as the CDR3 cannot be located on it reliably, and the CDR3 follows TCRdb's listing. The chain is built from TRBV7-2 and TRBJ2-6; TRBD2, the D gene given by the table, was not confirmed from the DNA. Both ends counted, the CDR3 spans 16 residues. From germline, CDR1 is SGHTA and CDR2 FQGNSA. CDR3 sequence: CASSLGFGLGANVPTF.

This clonotype was observed a handful of times. The CDR3 region is CASSLRGTVQQETQYF. CDR3 nucleotide sequence: TGTGCCAGCAGCTTGAGGGGGACAGTACAACAAGAGACCCAGTACTTC. V gene TRBV7-6 combines with J gene TRBJ2-5, with TRBD1 matching over 7 bases. With 3 bases clipped from V and 2 bases from J, the junction kept 9 bases outside the gene matches. The germline V gene encodes CDR1 SGHVS and CDR2 FNYEAQ. This CDR3 is built from 16 residues.

Concerning this clonotype: A junction end diverges from the germline sequence, so it may reflect a read error. This rearrangement joins TRBV5-1 to TRBJ1-2; D ambiguous. The CDR3 is 14 residues long. CDR1 SGHRS and CDR2 YFSETQ come from the germline V gene. The CDR3: CASSLEWNNYDYTF. The CDR3 bases are TGCGCCAGCAGCTTGGAGTGGAATAACTATGACTACACCTTC.

The chain employs TRBV7-9 and TRBJ2-1; D is unclear. There are 12 residues in the CDR3. V gave up 5 bases and J gave up 8 bases, with 10 bases separating them. Germline loops: CDR1 SEHNR, CDR2 FQNEAQ (reference sequence). The CDR3 loop reads CASSRKSYEQFF. The CDR3, as DNA: TGTGCCAGCAGCAGGAAATCATATGAGCAGTTCTTC.

The CDR3 here is CASSPQGWGNEQFF. DNA for the CDR3: TGTGCCAGCAGTCCTCAAGGCTGGGGTAATGAGCAGTTCTTC. V usage is TRBV4-2 and J usage is TRBJ2-1, with D uncertain. V was trimmed by 6 bases and J by 7 bases, leaving 16 bases between them. This CDR3 is built from 14 residues. Germline V gives CDR1 LGHNA, CDR2 YNFKEQ.

This chain uses TRBV7-2 with TRBJ2-5; 10 bases are a match to TRBD2. CDR1 SGHTA and CDR2 FQGNSA come from the germline V gene. This CDR3 contains 15 residues. The ends lost 7 bases at V and 4 bases at J; junction bases unmatched: 9. As DNA, the CDR3 is TGTGCCAGCACCGGGAAGCGGGGGGGAGGAGAGACCCAGTACTTC. It is translated as CASTGKRGGGETQYF.

The chain joins TRBV5-1 to TRBJ2-1; 11 nucleotides line up with TRBD2. This CDR3 region has 16 residues. Looked up from germline, CDR1 is SGHRS and CDR2 is YFSETQ. The trim removed 3 bases at V and 15 bases at J, leaving 17 bases unmatched. Written as DNA, the CDR3 is TGCGCCAGCAGCTCGACAGCTAGCGGGGGGACCCATCCCGGGTTCTTC. It is translated as CASSSTASGGTHPGFF.

V is TRBV9 and J is TRBJ2-7; no reliable D call. CDR1 is SGDLS and CDR2 is YYNGEE in the germline V gene. Trimming left V 0 bases short and J 6 bases short, with 10 bases between. The CDR3 contains 13 residues. Here the CDR3 DNA reads TGTGCCAGCAGCGTAGAGACTGGGTCCGAGCAGTACTTC. Protein product: CASSVETGSEQYF.

This chain links TRBV30 with TRBJ2-4, with D hard to call. The V and J ends lost 7 bases and 4 bases respectively, with 11 bases between them. CDR1 is GTSNPN and CDR2 is SVGIG in the germline V gene (reference sequence). CDR3 length: 12 residues. The chain's CDR3 is CAFHATKNIQYF. CDR3 nucleotide sequence: TGTGCCTTCCATGCAACAAAAAACATTCAGTACTTC.

This chain connects TRBV4-1 to TRBJ2-7, with D possibly matching TRBD2 (6 bases). Between the trimmed V and J ends, which lost 5 bases and 2 bases, there was a span of 13 bases. The CDR3 sequence is 14 residues long. Germline CDR1 reads MGHRA; CDR2 reads YSYEKL. The CDR3 coding sequence is TGCGCCAGCAGCTATCGACTAGGAGCCTACGAGCAGTACTTC. As protein: CASSYRLGAYEQYF.

J is TRBJ1-2 and V is TRBV4-2; 8 bases agree with TRBD1. Germline trimming cut 6 bases from V and 6 bases from J; bases unmatched to any gene: 9. CDR1 LGHNA and CDR2 YNFKEQ come from the germline V gene. The CDR3 is 14 residues long. This CDR3 reads CASSSTQGGDGYTF. DNA for the CDR3: TGTGCCAGCAGTTCCACACAGGGGGGGGATGGCTACACCTTC.

A few counts support this clonotype. The CDR3 bases are TGTGCCAGCAGCCCCCTGGGGCCAACTGTTTGGACTGAAGCTTTCTTT. The encoded protein is CASSPLGPTVWTEAFF. The chain links TRBV6-2 or TRBV6-3 to TRBJ1-1, with D possibly being TRBD1 (5 bases). Trimming removed 6 bases at V and 5 bases at J, with 22 bases between. Germline V gene lookup returns CDR1 MNHEY and CDR2 SVGEGT. CDR3 size: 16 residues.

The chain recombines TRBV7-2 with TRBJ2-5; either TRBD1 or TRBD2 may supply D (5 bases each). Germline CDR1 is SGHTA and CDR2 is FQGNSA. This CDR3 comprises 14 residues. V was trimmed by 1 base and J by 5 bases, leaving 11 bases between them. CDR3 sequence reads: CASSLGYRRETQYF. Written as DNA, the CDR3 is TGTGCCAGCAGCTTAGGGTACAGGAGGGAGACCCAGTACTTC.

This clonotype was counted a few times. This chain connects TRBV18 to TRBJ2-7; 8 bases align to TRBD2. The CDR3 is 15 residues long. Germline-derived CDR1 and CDR2 are KGHSH and LQKENI. J was trimmed by 2 bases and V by 1 base; bases with no gene match: 4. CDR3 DNA: TGTGCCAGCTCACCACGCGGGGGGAGGCCCTACGAGCAGTACTTC. Translated: CASSPRGGRPYEQYF.

There are a few counts of this clonotype. V and J are TRBV9 and TRBJ2-1, with D tentatively TRBD1 (5 bases). Per germline, CDR1 SGDLS and CDR2 YYNGEE. The V end was cut by 2 bases, the J end by 1 base, with 10 bases between. The CDR3 is 15 residues long. DNA of the CDR3: TGTGCCAGCAGCGTCGGGCAGGGTTCCTACAATGAGCAGTTCTTC. Translation: CASSVGQGSYNEQFF.